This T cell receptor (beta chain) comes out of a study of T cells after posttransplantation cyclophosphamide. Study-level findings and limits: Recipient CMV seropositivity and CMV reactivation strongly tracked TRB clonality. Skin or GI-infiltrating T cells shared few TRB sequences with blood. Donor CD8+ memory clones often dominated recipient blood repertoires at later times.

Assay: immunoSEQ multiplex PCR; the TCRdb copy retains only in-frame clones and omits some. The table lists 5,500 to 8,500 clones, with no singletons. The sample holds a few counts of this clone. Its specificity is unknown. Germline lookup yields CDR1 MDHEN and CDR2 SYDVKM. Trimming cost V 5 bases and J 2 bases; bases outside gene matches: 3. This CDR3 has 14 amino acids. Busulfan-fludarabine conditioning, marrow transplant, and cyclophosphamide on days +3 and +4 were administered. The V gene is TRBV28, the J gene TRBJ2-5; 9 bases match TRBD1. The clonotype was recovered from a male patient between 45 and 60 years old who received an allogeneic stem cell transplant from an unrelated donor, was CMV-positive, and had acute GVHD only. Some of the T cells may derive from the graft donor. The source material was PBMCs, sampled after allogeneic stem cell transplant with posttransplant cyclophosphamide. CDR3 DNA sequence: TGTGCCAGCAGTCCCGGACAGGGGCAAGAGACCCAGTACTTC. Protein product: CASSPGQGQETQYF.